This T cell receptor (beta chain) was sequenced for a study of shared T cell receptors in the human thymus. The germline V gene has CDR1 MNHEY and CDR2 SMNVEV (reference sequence). The CDR3 sequence is 14 residues long. Trimming cost V 5 bases and J 2 bases, with 12 bases left between them. Produced via immunoSEQ multiplex PCR; TCRdb's table is partial and in-frame only. Of more than 550,000 clones listed, 80% to 90% are singletons. These data were also reused for a study on human thymus T cells.

The chain recombines TRBV27 with TRBJ1-1; TRBD1 is a possible D gene (6 bases). The receptor was derived from a boy younger than two with a congenital heart defect. Material for sequencing was thymocytes. Written as DNA, the CDR3 is TGTGCCAGCAGTCCCCAGGGGTCCAACACTGAAGCTTTCTTT. Residues: CASSPQGSNTEAFF.